This T cell receptor beta chain was sequenced in a study of T cells in Graves' hyperthyroidism and ophthalmopathy. Patients showing uncontrolled infection, other autoimmune disease, pregnancy or lactation were ineligible. For the diagnoses, clinical symptoms, serum thyroxine and TRAb, thyroid ultrasound and orbital computed tomography were used. The study's findings and limits: Blood held most thyroid clonotypes expanded above 0.001 frequency.

Germline V gives CDR1 MDHEN, CDR2 SYDVKM. The V and J ends lost 5 bases and 10 bases, in that order; junction bases with no gene match: 6. The CDR3 consists of 14 residues. Template material for amplifying TCR beta CDR3 regions consisted of RNA transcripts. In the first-round RT-PCR of the TCR CDR3, the HTBI primer set was used. TCRdb re-derived calls from the multiplex PCR reads in MiXCR, one entry per CDR3 protein. The table records about 710,000 distinct CDR3 sequences, 16% of them present only once. In this sample, this clonotype turned up many times. What it binds is unknown. The material sequenced was blood. The sequence was collected from a young man with Graves' hyperthyroidism. J is TRBJ1-6 and V is TRBV28, with 9 bases that match TRBD1. The CDR3 DNA is TGTGCCAGCAGTCTAGAGGACAGGGGCTCACCCCTCCACTTT. Translation: CASSLEDRGSPLHF.